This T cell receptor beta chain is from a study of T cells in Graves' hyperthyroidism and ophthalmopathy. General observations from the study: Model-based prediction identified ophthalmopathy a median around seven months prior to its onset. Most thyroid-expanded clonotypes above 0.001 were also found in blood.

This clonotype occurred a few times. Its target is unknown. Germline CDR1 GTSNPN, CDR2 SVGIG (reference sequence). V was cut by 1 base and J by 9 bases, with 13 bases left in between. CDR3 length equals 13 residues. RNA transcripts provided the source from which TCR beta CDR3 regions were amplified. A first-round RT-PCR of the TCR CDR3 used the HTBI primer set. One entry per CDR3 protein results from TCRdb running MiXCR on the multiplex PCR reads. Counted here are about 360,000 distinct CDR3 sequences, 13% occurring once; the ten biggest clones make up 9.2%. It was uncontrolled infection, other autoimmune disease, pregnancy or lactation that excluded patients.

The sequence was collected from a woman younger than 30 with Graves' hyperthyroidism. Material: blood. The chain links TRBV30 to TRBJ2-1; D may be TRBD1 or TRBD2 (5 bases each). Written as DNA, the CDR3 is TGTGCCTGGAGTGGGGGGTCCGGCAGTGAGCAGTTCTTC. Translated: CAWSGGSGSEQFF.